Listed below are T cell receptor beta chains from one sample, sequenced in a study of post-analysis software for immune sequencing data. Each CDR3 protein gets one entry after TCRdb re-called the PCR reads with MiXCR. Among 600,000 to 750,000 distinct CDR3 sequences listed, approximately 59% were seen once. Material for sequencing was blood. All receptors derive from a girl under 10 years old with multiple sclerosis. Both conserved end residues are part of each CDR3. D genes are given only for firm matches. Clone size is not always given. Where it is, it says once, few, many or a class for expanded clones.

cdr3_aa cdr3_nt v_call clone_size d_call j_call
CASSRPGLVDTQYF TGTGCCAGCAGTCGCCCCGGACTAGTTGATACGCAGTATTTT TRBV6-2/TRBV6-3 . TRBD2 TRBJ2-3
CASRGPGTNSYDEQFF TGTGCCAGCAGGGGACCCGGGACTAACTCCTACGATGAGCAGTTCTTC TRBV12-3/TRBV12-4 . TRBD2 TRBJ2-1
CASTMGQREYNEQFF TGTGCCAGCACCATGGGGCAGCGGGAATACAATGAGCAGTTCTTC TRBV11-2 . TRBD2 TRBJ2-1
CASSPAGGGYTF TGCGCCAGCAGCCCCGCCGGGGGGGGCTACACCTTC TRBV5-1 few . TRBJ1-2
CASSTEGSTDTQYF TGTGCCAGCAGCACAGAAGGGAGCACAGATACGCAGTATTTT TRBV7-3 . . TRBJ2-3
CSARDLVSGGYTDTQYF TGCAGTGCTAGAGATCTAGTTAGCGGGGGGTACACAGATACGCAGTATTTT TRBV20-1 . TRBD2 TRBJ2-3
CASSFQWTEAFF TGCGCCAGCAGCTTTCAGTGGACTGAAGCTTTCTTT TRBV5-1 . . TRBJ1-1
CASSHARGEQFF TGTGCCAGCAGTCATGCTAGGGGTGAGCAGTTCTTC TRBV12-3/TRBV12-4 . . TRBJ2-1
CASSLSLTGMNTGELFF TGCGCCAGCAGCCTCAGTCTGACAGGGATGAACACCGGGGAGCTGTTTTTT TRBV5-1 . TRBD1 TRBJ2-2
CATSRDKGATYGYTF TGTGCCACCAGCAGAGACAAGGGGGCGACTTATGGCTACACCTTC TRBV15 . TRBD1 TRBJ1-2
CASSQGSPNQGTQYF TGTGCCAGCAGCCAAGGGTCCCCTAATCAAGGGACCCAGTACTTC TRBV3-1 . . TRBJ2-5
CSVGFQDSNQPQHF TGCAGCGTTGGTTTCCAGGATAGCAATCAGCCCCAGCATTTT TRBV29-1 few . TRBJ1-5
CAWSDGRNTGELFF TGTGCCTGGAGTGACGGGAGGAACACCGGGGAGCTGTTTTTT TRBV30 few . TRBJ2-2
CATSDRTSFRYEQYF TGTGCCACCAGTGACAGGACTAGCTTCAGGTACGAGCAGTACTTC TRBV24-1 few TRBD2 TRBJ2-7
CSVALADEQYF TGCAGCGTTGCCCTAGCCGACGAGCAGTACTTC TRBV29-1 few . TRBJ2-7
CASSTRQGRVGANVLTF TGTGCCAGCAGCACCCGACAGGGAAGGGTTGGGGCCAACGTCCTGACTTTC TRBV7-8 few TRBD1 TRBJ2-6
CAIMTERGSGANVLTF TGTGCCATCATGACCGAACGGGGCTCTGGGGCCAACGTCCTGACTTTC TRBV10-3 . . TRBJ2-6
CASSAGQGKTQPQHF TGTGCCAGTAGTGCGGGACAGGGGAAGACTCAGCCCCAGCATTTT TRBV19 . TRBD1 TRBJ1-5
CASSASPSTDTQYF TGTGCCAGCAGCGCCTCACCTAGCACAGATACGCAGTATTTT TRBV9 few . TRBJ2-3
CACSGQYNEQFF TGTGCCTGCAGCGGACAGTACAATGAGCAGTTCTTC TRBV6-2/TRBV6-3 . . TRBJ2-1
CASRRQHQSETQYF TGTGCCAGCAGGCGACAGCACCAGAGCGAGACCCAGTACTTC TRBV6-6 . . TRBJ2-5
CASSYGEGSQETQYF TGTGCCAGCAGTTACGGGGAGGGGAGCCAAGAGACCCAGTACTTC TRBV6-2/TRBV6-3 . TRBD2 TRBJ2-5
CASSFTGSDTQYF TGCGCCAGCAGCTTTACAGGGTCAGATACGCAGTATTTT TRBV5-1 . . TRBJ2-3
CASSPGGAPTDTQYF TGTGCCAGCAGCCCCGGCGGGGCGCCCACAGATACGCAGTATTTT TRBV7-8 . . TRBJ2-3
CASSYSFDRGGTDTQYF TGTGCCAGCAGTTACTCCTTCGATAGAGGGGGCACAGATACGCAGTATTTT TRBV6-5 . . TRBJ2-3
CATLASGDTDTQYF TGTGCCACCCTGGCTAGCGGTGACACAGATACGCAGTATTTT TRBV10-3 . TRBD2 TRBJ2-3
CASSRDGSGIDEQYF TGTGCCAGCAGCCGGGACGGGAGTGGAATTGACGAGCAGTACTTC TRBV4-2 few . TRBJ2-7
CASNLAQETQYF TGTGCCAGCAATTTAGCCCAAGAGACCCAGTACTTC TRBV2 . . TRBJ2-5
CSARDRDSLYEQYF TGCAGTGCTAGAGACCGGGACTCTCTTTACGAGCAGTACTTC TRBV20-1 few . TRBJ2-7
CASSHQENEQYF TGTGCCAGCAGTCACCAGGAAAACGAGCAGTACTTC TRBV7-2 few . TRBJ2-7
CASSGVWGQTLGLALNEQFF TGCGCCAGCAGTGGCGTCTGGGGACAGACCCTAGGACTAGCCCTCAATGAGCAGTTCTTC TRBV5-1 . . TRBJ2-1
CASSQQEGGSSTEAFF TGTGCCAGCAGCCAACAAGAAGGGGGCAGTAGCACTGAAGCTTTCTTT TRBV3-1 . TRBD1 TRBJ1-1
CASSQGSLRAHDGIQYF TGCGCCAGCAGCCAAGGATCCTTACGGGCACACGACGGCATTCAGTACTTC TRBV5-1 . . TRBJ2-4
CASSYDRVVAFF TGTGCCAGCAGCTACGACAGGGTGGTAGCTTTCTTT TRBV28 . TRBD1 TRBJ1-1
CATSARDREETQYF TGTGCCACCAGCGCCCGGGACAGAGAAGAGACCCAGTACTTC TRBV15 few TRBD1 TRBJ2-5
CASSSNPSSYNEQFF TGTGCCAGCAGCTCTAACCCCAGCTCCTACAATGAGCAGTTCTTC TRBV9 . . TRBJ2-1
CASSVTGIGEQYF TGTGCCAGCAGCGTGACAGGGATTGGCGAGCAGTACTTC TRBV5-6 . TRBD1 TRBJ2-7
CASSLRESNYGYTF TGTGCCAGCAGTTTGAGGGAATCTAACTATGGCTACACCTTC TRBV27 few . TRBJ1-2
CASSRRLPGQGDYGYTF TGTGCCAGTAGTCGACGACTTCCGGGACAGGGAGACTATGGCTACACCTTC TRBV19 once TRBD1 TRBJ1-2
CASSLGLSGRDEQYF TGTGCCAGCAGTTTGGGCTTAAGTGGACGGGATGAGCAGTACTTC TRBV12-3/TRBV12-4 once . TRBJ2-5
CSARWTVNSEQYF TGCAGTGCTAGGTGGACAGTGAATTCCGAGCAGTACTTC TRBV20-1 few . TRBJ2-7
CASSSLPPGGYGYTF TGTGCCAGCAGTTCGCTGCCCCCAGGGGGTTATGGCTACACCTTC TRBV6-6 once TRBD1 TRBJ1-2
CASSLDRRSYNEQFF TGTGCCAGCAGCTTAGATAGACGCTCCTACAATGAGCAGTTCTTC TRBV7-6 . . TRBJ2-1
CSVIRDGKETQYF TGCAGCGTGATCCGGGACGGGAAAGAGACCCAGTACTTC TRBV29-1 . . TRBJ2-5
CASSLQIPWIPWALYEQYF TGTGCCAGCAGTTTACAGATCCCGTGGATACCTTGGGCACTCTACGAGCAGTACTTC TRBV6-7 . . TRBJ2-7
CASSLDPGLAANVQFF TGTGCCAGCAGCTTAGACCCTGGACTAGCGGCTAATGTGCAGTTCTTC TRBV7-2 once TRBD2 TRBJ2-1
CASSVDWGAGETQYF TGTGCCAGCAGCGTAGATTGGGGGGCAGGGGAGACCCAGTACTTC TRBV9 once . TRBJ2-5
CASRDRPTTYEQYF TGCGCCAGCAGGGACAGGCCGACGACTTACGAGCAGTACTTC TRBV10-2 . TRBD1 TRBJ2-7
CASSLAVTGEQYF TGTGCCAGCAGCTTAGCAGTAACAGGCGAGCAGTACTTC TRBV7-2 . . TRBJ2-7
CASSRAGTSGSPSSTDTQYF TGTGCCAGCAGTCGCGCCGGGACTAGCGGGAGTCCATCTAGCACAGATACGCAGTATTTT TRBV4-2 . TRBD2 TRBJ2-3
CSIGTPTDTEAFF TGCAGTATCGGGACTCCGACGGACACTGAAGCTTTCTTT TRBV20-1 . . TRBJ1-1
CASSPWTGGVGYTF TGCGCCAGCAGCCCCTGGACGGGAGGGGTCGGCTACACCTTC TRBV4-3 few . TRBJ1-2
CASSAGTYTGELFF TGTGCCAGCAGCGCCGGGACATACACCGGGGAGCTGTTTTTT TRBV7-9 . . TRBJ2-2
CASSLGSSALYEQYF TGCGCCAGCAGCTTGGGGAGTAGCGCACTCTACGAGCAGTACTTC TRBV5-1 . . TRBJ2-7
CASSPSNEQYF TGTGCCAGCAGCCCGTCCAACGAGCAGTACTTC TRBV4-2 . . TRBJ2-7